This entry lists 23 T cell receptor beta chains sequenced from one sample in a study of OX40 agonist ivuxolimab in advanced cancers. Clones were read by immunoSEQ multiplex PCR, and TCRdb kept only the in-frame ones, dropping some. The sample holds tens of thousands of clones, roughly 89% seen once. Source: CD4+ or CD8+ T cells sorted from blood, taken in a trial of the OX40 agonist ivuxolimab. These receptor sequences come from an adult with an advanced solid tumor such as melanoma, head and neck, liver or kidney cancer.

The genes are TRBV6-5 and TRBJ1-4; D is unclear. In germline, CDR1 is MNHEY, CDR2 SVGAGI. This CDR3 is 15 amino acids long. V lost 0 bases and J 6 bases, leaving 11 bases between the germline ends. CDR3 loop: CASSYSRGFDEKLFF. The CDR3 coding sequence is TGTGCCAGCAGTTACTCGCGGGGATTCGATGAAAAACTGTTTTTT.

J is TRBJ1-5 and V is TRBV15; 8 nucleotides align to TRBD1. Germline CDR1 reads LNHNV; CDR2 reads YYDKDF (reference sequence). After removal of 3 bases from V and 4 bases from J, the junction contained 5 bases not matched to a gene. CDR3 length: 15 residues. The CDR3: CATSRETGANQPQHF. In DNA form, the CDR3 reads TGTGCCACCAGCAGGGAGACAGGGGCGAATCAGCCCCAGCATTTT.

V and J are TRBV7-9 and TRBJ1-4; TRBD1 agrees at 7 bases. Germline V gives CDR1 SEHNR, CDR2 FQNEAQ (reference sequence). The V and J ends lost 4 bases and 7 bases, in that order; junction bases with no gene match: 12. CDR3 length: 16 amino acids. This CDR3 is CASSSNRGSNGEKLFF. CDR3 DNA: TGTGCCAGCAGCTCAAACAGGGGATCAAATGGTGAAAAACTGTTTTTT.

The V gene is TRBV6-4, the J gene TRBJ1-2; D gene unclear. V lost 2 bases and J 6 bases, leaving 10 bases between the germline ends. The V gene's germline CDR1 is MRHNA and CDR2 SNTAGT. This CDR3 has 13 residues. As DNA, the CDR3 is TGTGCCAGCAGTGACCCAGCCATACATGGCTACACCTTC. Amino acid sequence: CASSDPAIHGYTF.

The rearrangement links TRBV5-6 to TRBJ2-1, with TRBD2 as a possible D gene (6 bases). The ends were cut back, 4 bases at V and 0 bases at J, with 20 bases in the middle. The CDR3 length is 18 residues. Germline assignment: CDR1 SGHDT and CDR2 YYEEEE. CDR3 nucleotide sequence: TGTGCCAGCAGCCCAACACATAGCGGAGACACCTCCTACAATGAGCAGTTCTTC. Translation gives CASSPTHSGDTSYNEQFF.

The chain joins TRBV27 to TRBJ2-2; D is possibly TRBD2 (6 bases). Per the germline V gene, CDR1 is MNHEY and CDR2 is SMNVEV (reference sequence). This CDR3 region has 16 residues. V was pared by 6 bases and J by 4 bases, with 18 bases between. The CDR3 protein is CASRPVGGAGTGELFF. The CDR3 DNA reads TGTGCCAGCAGACCCGTTGGAGGGGCGGGCACCGGGGAGCTGTTTTTT.

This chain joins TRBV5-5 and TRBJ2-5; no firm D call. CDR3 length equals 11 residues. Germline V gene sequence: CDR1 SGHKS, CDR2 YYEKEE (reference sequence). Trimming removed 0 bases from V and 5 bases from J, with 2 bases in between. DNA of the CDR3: TGTGCCAGCAGCTTGGAGGAGACCCAGTACTTC. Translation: CASSLEETQYF.

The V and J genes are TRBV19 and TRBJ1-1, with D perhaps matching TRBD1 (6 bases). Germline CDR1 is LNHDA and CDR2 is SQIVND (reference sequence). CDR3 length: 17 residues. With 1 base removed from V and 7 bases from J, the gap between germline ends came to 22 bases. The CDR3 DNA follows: TGTGCCAGTAGTATAGCCTCTCTTGATTCGAGGACAGATGAAGCTTTCTTT. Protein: CASSIASLDSRTDEAFF.

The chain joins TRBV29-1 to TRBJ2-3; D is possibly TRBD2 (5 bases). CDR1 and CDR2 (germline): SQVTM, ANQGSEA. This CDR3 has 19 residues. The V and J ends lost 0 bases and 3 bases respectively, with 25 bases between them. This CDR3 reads CSVEDQYPRAEPFTDTQYF. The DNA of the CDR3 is TGCAGCGTTGAAGATCAATATCCCCGAGCGGAGCCTTTTACAGATACGCAGTATTTT.

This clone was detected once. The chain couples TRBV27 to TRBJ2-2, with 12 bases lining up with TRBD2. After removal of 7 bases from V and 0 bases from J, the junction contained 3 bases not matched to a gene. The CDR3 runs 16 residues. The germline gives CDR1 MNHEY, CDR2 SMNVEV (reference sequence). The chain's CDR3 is CASTLAGGPNTGELFF. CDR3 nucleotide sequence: TGTGCCAGCACCCTAGCGGGGGGGCCGAACACCGGGGAGCTGTTTTTT.

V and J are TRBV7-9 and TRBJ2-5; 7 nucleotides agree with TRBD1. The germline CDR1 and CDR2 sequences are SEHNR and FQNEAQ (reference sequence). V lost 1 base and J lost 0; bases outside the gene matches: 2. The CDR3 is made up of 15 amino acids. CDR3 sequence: CASSLGQGYQETQYF. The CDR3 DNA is TGTGCCAGCAGCTTAGGACAGGGTTACCAAGAGACCCAGTACTTC.

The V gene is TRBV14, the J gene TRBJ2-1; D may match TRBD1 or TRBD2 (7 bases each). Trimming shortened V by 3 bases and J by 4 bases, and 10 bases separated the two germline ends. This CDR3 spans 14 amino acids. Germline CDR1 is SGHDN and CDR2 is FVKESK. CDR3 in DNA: TGTGCCAGCAGCCACCAGGGGGGGTACAATGAGCAGTTCTTC. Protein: CASSHQGGYNEQFF.

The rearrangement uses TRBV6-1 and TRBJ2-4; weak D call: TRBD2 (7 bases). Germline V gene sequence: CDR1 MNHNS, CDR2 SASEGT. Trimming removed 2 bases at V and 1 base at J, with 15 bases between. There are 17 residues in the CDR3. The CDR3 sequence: CASSEFEGGGAKNIQYF. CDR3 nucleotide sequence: TGTGCCAGCAGTGAATTCGAGGGGGGAGGGGCCAAAAACATTCAGTACTTC.

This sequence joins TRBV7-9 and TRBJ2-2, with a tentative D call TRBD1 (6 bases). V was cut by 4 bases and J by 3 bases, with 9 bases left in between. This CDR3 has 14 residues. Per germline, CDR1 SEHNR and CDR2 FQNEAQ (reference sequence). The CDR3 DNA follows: TGTGCCAGCAGCTCGGACAGATACACCGGGGAGCTGTTTTTT. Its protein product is CASSSDRYTGELFF. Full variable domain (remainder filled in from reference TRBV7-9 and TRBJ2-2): DTGVSQNPRHKITKRGQNVTFRCDPISEHNRLYWYRQTLGQGPEFLTYFQNEAQLEKSRLLSDRFSAERPKGSFSTLEIQRTEQGDSAMYLCASSSDRYTGELFFGEGSRLTVL.

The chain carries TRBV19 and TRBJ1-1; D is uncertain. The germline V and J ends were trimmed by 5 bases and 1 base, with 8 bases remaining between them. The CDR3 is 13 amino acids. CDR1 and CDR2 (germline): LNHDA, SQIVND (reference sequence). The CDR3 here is CASSYTENTEAFF. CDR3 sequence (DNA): TGTGCCAGTAGTTACACAGAGAACACTGAAGCTTTCTTT.

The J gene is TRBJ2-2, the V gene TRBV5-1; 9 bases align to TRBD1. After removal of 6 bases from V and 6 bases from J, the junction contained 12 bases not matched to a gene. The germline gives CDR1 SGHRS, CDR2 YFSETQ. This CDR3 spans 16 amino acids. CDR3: CASTIDPGQGSGELFF. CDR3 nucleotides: TGCGCCAGCACCATAGACCCGGGACAGGGCTCCGGGGAGCTGTTTTTT.

In DNA, the CDR3 is TGTGCCAGCAGGTTAAGGGGGGCTCGGACCAAAAACATTCAGTACTTC. It translates to CASRLRGARTKNIQYF. This chain uses TRBV13 with TRBJ2-4; TRBD1 or TRBD2 may be the D gene (6 bases each). CDR3 size: 16 residues. Germline-derived CDR1 and CDR2 are PRHDT and FYEKMQ (reference sequence). Between the trimmed V and J ends, which lost 6 bases and 2 bases, there was a span of 17 bases.

CDR3 DNA: TGTGCCAGCAGCTTAGGGTGGCAGGGGTTGGAGACCCAGTACTTC. This gives the protein CASSLGWQGLETQYF. The rearrangement uses TRBV7-6 and TRBJ2-5, with D perhaps matching TRBD1 (6 bases). The V end lost 1 base, the J end lost 5 bases, and 14 bases lay between the germline ends. Germline assignment: CDR1 SGHVS and CDR2 FNYEAQ. This CDR3 is 15 amino acids long.

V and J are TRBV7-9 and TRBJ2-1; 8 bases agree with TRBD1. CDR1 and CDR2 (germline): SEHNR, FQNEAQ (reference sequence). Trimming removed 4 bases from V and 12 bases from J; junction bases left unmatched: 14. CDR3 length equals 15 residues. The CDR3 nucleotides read TGTGCCAGCAGCTCCCGTCCCAGGGGGCAACCTGGGCAGTTCTTC. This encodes CASSSRPRGQPGQFF. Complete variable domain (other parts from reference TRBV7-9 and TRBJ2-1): DTGVSQNPRHKITKRGQNVTFRCDPISEHNRLYWYRQTLGQGPEFLTYFQNEAQLEKSRLLSDRFSAERPKGSFSTLEIQRTEQGDSAMYLCASSSRPRGQPGQFFGPGTRLTVL.

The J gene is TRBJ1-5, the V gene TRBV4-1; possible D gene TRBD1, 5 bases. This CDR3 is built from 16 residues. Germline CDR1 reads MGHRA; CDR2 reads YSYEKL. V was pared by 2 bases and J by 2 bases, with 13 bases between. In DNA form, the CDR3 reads TGCGCCAGCAGCCAAACTGGGGGGGTGGGCAATCAGCCCCAGCATTTT. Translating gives CASSQTGGVGNQPQHF.

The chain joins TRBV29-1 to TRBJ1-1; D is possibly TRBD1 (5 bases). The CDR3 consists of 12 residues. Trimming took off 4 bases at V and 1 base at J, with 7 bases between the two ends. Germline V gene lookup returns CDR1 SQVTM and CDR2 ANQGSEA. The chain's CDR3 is CSVGGRNTEAFF. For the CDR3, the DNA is TGCAGCGTTGGGGGACGGAACACTGAAGCTTTCTTT. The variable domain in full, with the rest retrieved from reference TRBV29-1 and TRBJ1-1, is SAVISQKPSRDICQRGTSLTIQCQVDSQVTMMFWYRQQPGQSLTLIATANQGSEATYESGFVIDKFPISRPNLTFSTLTVSNMSPEDSSIYLCSVGGRNTEAFFGQGTRLTVV.

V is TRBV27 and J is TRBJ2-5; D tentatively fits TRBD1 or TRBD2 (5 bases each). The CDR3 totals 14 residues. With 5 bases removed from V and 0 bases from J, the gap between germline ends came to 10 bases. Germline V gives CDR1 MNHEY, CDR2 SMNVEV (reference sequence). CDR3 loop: CASSAGTDQETQYF. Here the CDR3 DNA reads TGTGCCAGCAGTGCAGGGACCGACCAAGAGACCCAGTACTTC.

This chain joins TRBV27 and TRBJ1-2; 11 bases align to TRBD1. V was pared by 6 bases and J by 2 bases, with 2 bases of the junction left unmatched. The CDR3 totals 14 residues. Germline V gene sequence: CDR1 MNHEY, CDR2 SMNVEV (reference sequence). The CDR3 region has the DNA TGTGCCAGCAGAGGACAGGGGGCAAACTATGGCTACACCTTC. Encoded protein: CASRGQGANYGYTF.